These T cell receptor beta chains were read from a single sample in a study of T cells after yellow fever vaccination. TCRdb used MiXCR to reprocess the 5' RACE reads, holding one entry per CDR3 protein. The table lists 250,000 or so distinct CDR3 sequences, roughly 3.5% of them singletons. The sequences come from PBMCs, collected 15 days after the yellow fever booster vaccination. The receptors were sampled from a man between 18 and 35 years old who received the YFV17D yellow fever vaccine. CDR3s include the opening cysteine and the closing phenylalanine or tryptophan. A D gene is named only where the DNA matches it firmly. A row's size may be missing; if present it is once, few, many or a size class.

d_call	clone_size	v_call	j_call	cdr3_aa	cdr3_nt
NA	many	TRBV7-2	TRBJ1-2	CASSPRAGNDYGYTF	TGTGCCAGCAGCCCCCGGGCGGGGAATGACTATGGCTACACCTTC
NA	few	TRBV6-5	TRBJ2-5	CASSKRTAEETQYF	TGTGCCAGCAGCAAGAGGACAGCAGAAGAGACCCAGTACTTC
NA	many	TRBV5-1	TRBJ1-1	CASSLAGIPEAFF	TGCGCCAGCAGCTTGGCAGGGATCCCTGAAGCTTTCTTT
NA	many	TRBV7-2	TRBJ1-3	CASSFSGVSGNTIYF	TGTGCCAGCAGCTTTTCTGGGGTTTCTGGAAACACCATATATTTT
TRBD1	few	TRBV5-1	TRBJ1-2	CASSLERGLGYTF	TGCGCCAGCAGCTTGGAGAGGGGGCTTGGCTACACCTTC
TRBD2	many	TRBV20-1	TRBJ2-7	CSAREGLAGGYEQYF	TGCAGTGCTAGAGAAGGCCTAGCGGGGGGCTACGAGCAGTACTTC
NA	many	TRBV20-1	TRBJ1-5	CSARLGGPNQPQHF	TGCAGTGCTAGGCTCGGAGGGCCCAATCAGCCCCAGCATTTT
NA	many	TRBV12-3/TRBV12-4	TRBJ1-3	CASSFGFTGNTIYF	TGTGCCAGCAGTTTCGGGTTTACGGGAAACACCATATATTTT
NA	NA	TRBV10-3	TRBJ1-6	CAITEGVHTSPLHF	TGTGCCATCACGGAGGGGGTCCATACTTCACCCCTCCACTTT
TRBD1	many	TRBV6-1	TRBJ1-1	CASSVDRVGTEAFF	TGTGCCAGCAGTGTGGACAGGGTAGGCACTGAAGCTTTCTTT
TRBD1	many	TRBV20-1	TRBJ1-2	CSARSRGPHYGYTF	TGCAGTGCTAGGAGCAGGGGGCCTCACTATGGCTACACCTTC
TRBD1	many	TRBV29-1	TRBJ2-4	CSGGTGIDIQYF	TGCAGCGGGGGGACAGGGATTGACATTCAGTACTTC
TRBD1	many	TRBV19	TRBJ1-2	CASSIAGGSGYTF	TGTGCCAGTAGTATTGCAGGGGGATCTGGCTACACCTTC
NA	many	TRBV2	TRBJ1-1	CASKIDRLNTEAFF	TGTGCCAGCAAAATCGACAGATTGAACACTGAAGCTTTCTTT
NA	many	TRBV2	TRBJ2-1	CASSAREDEQFF	TGTGCCAGCAGTGCCAGGGAGGATGAGCAGTTCTTC
NA	many	TRBV20-1	TRBJ1-1	CSARDPRRNTEAFF	TGCAGTGCTAGAGATCCCAGGCGGAACACTGAAGCTTTCTTT
NA	many	TRBV29-1	TRBJ2-3	CSAGGDTQYF	TGCAGCGCCGGGGGAGATACGCAGTATTTT
NA	few	TRBV12-3/TRBV12-4	TRBJ1-6	CASSFDLSPLHF	TGTGCCAGCAGTTTCGACCTTTCTCCCCTCCACTTT
NA	many	TRBV18	TRBJ1-5	CASSPRSPTRGQPQHF	TGTGCCAGCTCACCCCGGTCCCCAACTAGAGGCCAGCCCCAGCATTTT
NA	many	TRBV19	TRBJ1-1	CASRNRMNTEAFF	TGTGCCAGTAGGAACCGGATGAACACTGAAGCTTTCTTT
TRBD1	many	TRBV20-1	TRBJ2-3	CSADRVASTDTQYF	TGCAGTGCTGACAGGGTTGCAAGCACAGATACGCAGTATTTT
NA	many	TRBV5-1	TRBJ2-7	CASSFSNDEQYF	TGCGCCAGCAGCTTTAGCAATGACGAGCAGTACTTC
TRBD2	many	TRBV20-1	TRBJ2-3	CSASGGASGDTQYF	TGCAGTGCAAGCGGGGGGGCGAGTGGAGATACGCAGTATTTT
NA	many	TRBV10-3	TRBJ2-5	CAISEGAETQYF	TGTGCCATCAGTGAAGGGGCGGAGACCCAGTACTTC
TRBD1	NA	TRBV24-1	TRBJ2-1	CATSDPGQEGYEQFF	TGTGCCACCAGTGATCCCGGACAGGAAGGATATGAGCAGTTCTTC
NA	NA	TRBV7-9	TRBJ2-2	CASSLLGTQNTGELFF	TGTGCCAGCAGCTTATTGGGGACACAGAACACCGGGGAGCTGTTTTTT
NA	many	TRBV7-2	TRBJ2-5	CASTPRPGSQETQYF	TGTGCCAGCACCCCCAGGCCGGGGAGCCAAGAGACCCAGTACTTC
NA	many	TRBV18	TRBJ2-3	CASSPQGFTDTQYF	TGTGCCAGCTCACCACAGGGATTCACAGATACGCAGTATTTT
TRBD2	many	TRBV5-1	TRBJ2-3	CASGPSGGRSDTQYF	TGCGCCAGCGGGCCTAGCGGGGGGCGCAGCGATACGCAGTATTTT
NA	many	TRBV20-1	TRBJ2-4	CSASPETSKNIQYF	TGCAGTGCTAGTCCAGAAACCTCCAAAAACATTCAGTACTTC
TRBD1	many	TRBV27	TRBJ2-3	CASSSRDRGLTDTQYF	TGTGCCAGCAGTTCGCGCGACAGGGGGCTCACAGATACGCAGTATTTT
TRBD2	NA	TRBV5-4	TRBJ2-5	CASSLVGLAGGPETQYF	TGTGCCAGCAGCTTGGTCGGGCTAGCGGGGGGGCCGGAGACCCAGTACTTC
NA	NA	TRBV6-5	TRBJ1-4	CASSYSPSSNEKLFF	TGTGCCAGCAGTTACTCTCCCTCTTCGAATGAAAAACTGTTTTTT
NA	few	TRBV29-1	TRBJ1-1	CSVARGRGTEAFF	TGCAGCGTTGCCAGGGGAAGAGGCACTGAAGCTTTCTTT
NA	many	TRBV29-1	TRBJ2-1	CSVEGRGFYNEQFF	TGCAGCGTTGAAGGTCGGGGGTTCTACAATGAGCAGTTCTTC
NA	many	TRBV2	TRBJ1-6	CASSQTGGSTDNSPLHF	TGTGCCAGCAGTCAGACGGGGGGCTCGACCGATAATTCACCCCTCCACTTT
NA	many	TRBV20-1	TRBJ2-1	CSAQETFSRTLNNEQFF	TGCAGTGCCCAGGAAACGTTTTCTCGGACATTGAACAATGAGCAGTTCTTC
NA	many	TRBV24-1	TRBJ2-3	CATSDRLGTDTQYF	TGTGCCACCAGTGACCGACTTGGTACAGATACGCAGTATTTT
TRBD1	many	TRBV7-2	TRBJ1-5	CASGWTGNQPQHF	TGTGCCAGCGGATGGACAGGTAATCAGCCCCAGCATTTT
NA	many	TRBV6-2/TRBV6-3	TRBJ1-6	CASSYSRDPSPLHF	TGTGCCAGCAGTTACTCCCGGGACCCTTCACCCCTCCACTTT
NA	few	TRBV5-4	TRBJ2-5	CASSLDGGETQYF	TGTGCCAGCAGCTTGGATGGCGGAGAGACCCAGTACTTC
NA	many	TRBV5-5	TRBJ2-1	CASRNLGSNEQFF	TGTGCCAGCAGAAATCTGGGCAGCAATGAGCAGTTCTTC
TRBD2	NA	TRBV30	TRBJ2-1	CAWNLAGARPYNEQFF	TGTGCCTGGAATCTAGCGGGGGCCAGACCTTACAATGAGCAGTTCTTC
NA	many	TRBV5-5	TRBJ2-1	CASSRTQGTSRNEQFF	TGTGCCAGCAGCCGAACGCAGGGGACTTCAAGGAATGAGCAGTTCTTC
TRBD1	many	TRBV7-9	TRBJ1-6	CASSLQGYSLHF	TGTGCCAGCAGCCTACAGGGGTATTCCCTCCACTTT
NA	many	TRBV21-1	TRBJ2-3	CASSHDGPGALSETDTQYF	TGTGCCAGCAGCCACGACGGACCGGGGGCTTTATCAGAGACAGATACGCAGTATTTT
NA	many	TRBV20-1	TRBJ2-2	CSARPGLHTGELFF	TGCAGTGCTCGACCGGGACTTCACACCGGGGAGCTGTTTTTT
NA	many	TRBV6-5	TRBJ1-2	CASSNDRHYGYTF	TGTGCCAGCAGTAACGACAGACACTATGGCTACACCTTC
NA	few	TRBV5-6	TRBJ2-2	CASTSEVPGELFF	TGTGCCAGCACTTCGGAGGTGCCCGGGGAGCTGTTTTTT
NA	many	TRBV4-2	TRBJ1-6	CASSPERGRNSPLHF	TGTGCCAGCAGCCCGGAAAGGGGTAGGAATTCACCCCTCCACTTT
TRBD2	many	TRBV10-1	TRBJ2-3	CASSEERGAVKYTDTQYF	TGCGCCAGCAGTGAGGAGCGGGGGGCCGTCAAGTACACAGATACGCAGTATTTT
NA	few	TRBV5-4	TRBJ1-2	CASSLTGGSYGYTF	TGTGCCAGCAGCTTGACGGGGGGTTCGTATGGCTACACCTTC
NA	many	TRBV7-9	TRBJ1-1	CASSLIVNTEAFF	TGTGCCAGCAGCTTAATCGTAAACACTGAAGCTTTCTTT
NA	many	TRBV6-1	TRBJ2-4	CASSQDFGKNIQYF	TGTGCCAGCAGCCAGGACTTCGGCAAAAACATTCAGTACTTC